This passage covers 10 T cell receptor beta chains from one sample sequenced in a study of control samples from healthy donors and cancer patients. Using immunoSEQ multiplex PCR, the repertoire was profiled, and TCRdb retains in-frame clones only, with some absent. The sample has over 100,000 clones; about 90% are singletons. The sequencing input was blood. These receptors came from a woman in her forties or fifties in good health.

The J gene is TRBJ1-2, the V gene TRBV5-1; a possible D gene is TRBD1 (5 bases). Germline V gives CDR1 SGHRS, CDR2 YFSETQ. The CDR3 has 14 amino acids. Trimming cost V 0 bases and J 6 bases, with 12 bases left between them. The CDR3 sequence is CASSLDTRGDGYTF. The DNA of the CDR3 is TGCGCCAGCAGCTTGGATACACGGGGGGATGGCTACACCTTC.

This chain joins TRBV3-1 (or the pseudogene TRBV3-2) and TRBJ1-1, with D uncertain. The CDR3 is 14 residues long. Looked up from germline, CDR1 is LGHDT and CDR2 is YNNKEL (reference sequence). Between the trimmed V and J ends, which lost 3 bases and 1 base, there was a span of 9 bases. In DNA form, the CDR3 reads TGTGCCAGCAGCCACCCCCTCCCGAACACTGAAGCTTTCTTT. Translation: CASSHPLPNTEAFF.

The genes are TRBV7-2 and TRBJ2-3, with 15 positions matching TRBD2. J was trimmed by 2 bases and V by 6 bases; bases with no gene match: 6. This CDR3 comprises 17 residues. Germline CDR1 is SGHTA and CDR2 is FQGNSA. As DNA, the CDR3 is TGTGCCAGCAGGGTGGGACTAGCGGGAGGAAACACAGATACGCAGTATTTT. Translated: CASRVGLAGGNTDTQYF.

This clone was found once. This chain joins TRBV10-3 and TRBJ2-6; possibly TRBD1 for D (6 bases). CDR3 size: 19 residues. The germline V gene encodes CDR1 ENHRY and CDR2 SYGVKD. V shed 5 bases and J shed 0 bases, with 20 bases lying between them. The CDR3 here is CAISTERQVISSGANVLTF. The CDR3 bases are TGTGCCATCAGTACGGAAAGACAGGTGATAAGCTCTGGGGCCAACGTCCTGACTTTC.

The chain is built from TRBV5-1 and TRBJ1-2, with D maybe TRBD1 (5 bases). The germline gives CDR1 SGHRS, CDR2 YFSETQ. This CDR3 contains 15 residues. The germline V and J ends were trimmed by 0 bases and 4 bases, with 13 bases remaining between them. The CDR3 here is CASSLVGAVPYGYTF. CDR3 nucleotide sequence: TGCGCCAGCAGCTTGGTCGGGGCAGTTCCCTATGGCTACACCTTC.

V gene TRBV19 combines with J gene TRBJ2-1; 7 nucleotides agree with TRBD2. V was pared by 0 bases and J by 7 bases, with 0 bases of the junction left unmatched. The germline CDR1 and CDR2 sequences are LNHDA and SQIVND (reference sequence). The CDR3 has 13 amino acids. CDR3 sequence reads: CASSIDGGNEQFF. CDR3 in DNA: TGTGCCAGTAGTATAGACGGGGGGAATGAGCAGTTCTTC.

The sample holds one count of this clone. V and J are TRBV2 and TRBJ2-3; the D gene is possibly TRBD1 (6 bases). The CDR3 totals 15 residues. Germline V gene data show CDR1 as SNHLY and CDR2 as FYNNEI. V lost 6 bases and J 2 bases, leaving 15 bases between the germline ends. The CDR3 DNA reads as TGTGCCAGCAGAGAGCAGGGGCTACCCACAGATACGCAGTATTTT. Translation: CASREQGLPTDTQYF.

The CDR3 reads CSASILAGNTGELFF. The CDR3 DNA follows: TGCAGTGCTAGTATACTAGCGGGGAACACCGGGGAGCTGTTTTTT. The V gene is TRBV20-1, the J gene TRBJ2-2, with 9 bases matching TRBD2. With 3 bases clipped from V and 1 base from J, the junction kept 3 bases outside the gene matches. Germline CDR1 reads DFQATT; CDR2 reads SNEGSKA (reference sequence). The CDR3 extends over 15 amino acids.

This chain joins TRBV27 and TRBJ2-7; unclear D gene. This CDR3 is 14 amino acids long. The V gene's germline CDR1 is MNHEY and CDR2 SMNVEV (reference sequence). V lost 0 bases to trimming and J lost 3 bases, with 9 bases between them. CDR3 sequence: CASSLSPTHYEQYF. For the CDR3, the DNA is TGTGCCAGCAGTTTATCCCCGACACACTACGAGCAGTACTTC.

This clone was counted a few times. The rearrangement uses TRBV2 and TRBJ1-1; D remains ambiguous. V lost 6 bases and J lost 1, with 12 bases in between. Germline V gene data show CDR1 as SNHLY and CDR2 as FYNNEI. This CDR3 has 14 residues. CDR3 amino acids: CASSLDTANTEAFF. For the CDR3, the DNA is TGTGCCAGCAGCCTAGATACAGCGAACACTGAAGCTTTCTTT. Looking up the rest from reference TRBV2 and TRBJ1-1 gives the full variable domain: EPEVTQTPSHQVTQMGQEVILRCVPISNHLYFYWYRQILGQKVEFLVSFYNNEISEKSEIFDDQFSVERPDGSNFTLKIRSTKLEDSAMYFCASSLDTANTEAFFGQGTRLTVV.